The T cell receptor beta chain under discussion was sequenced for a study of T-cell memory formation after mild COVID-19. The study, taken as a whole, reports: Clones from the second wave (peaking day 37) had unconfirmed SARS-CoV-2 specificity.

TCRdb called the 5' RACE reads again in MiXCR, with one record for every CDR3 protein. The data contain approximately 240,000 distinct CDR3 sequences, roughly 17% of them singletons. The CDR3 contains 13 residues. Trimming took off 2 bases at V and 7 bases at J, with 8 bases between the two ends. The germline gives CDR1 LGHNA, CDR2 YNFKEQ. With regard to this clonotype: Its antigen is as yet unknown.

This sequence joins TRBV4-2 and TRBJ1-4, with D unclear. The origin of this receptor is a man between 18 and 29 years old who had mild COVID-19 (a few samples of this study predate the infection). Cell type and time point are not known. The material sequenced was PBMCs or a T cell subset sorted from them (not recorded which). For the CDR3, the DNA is TGTGCCAGCAGCCAAACAACGGGTGAAAAACTGTTTTTT. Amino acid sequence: CASSQTTGEKLFF.